This TCR beta chain was documented in a study of vaccination and CD4 T cells after COVID-19. Study-wide background: The makeup of the convalescents was six males and four females, two of them Hispanic.

Cultured CD4+ T cells had their DNA profiled by the Oncomine TCR Beta short-read assay. TCRdb re-derived calls from the PCR reads in MiXCR, one entry per CDR3 protein. This table holds about 7,600 distinct CDR3 sequences, 45% found once. The treatment here: 10-day PBMC culture with coronavirus spike peptide pools or control peptides (ViraFEST assay). Prior to the COVID-19 pandemic (2011-2018), the unexposed donor's CD4+ T cells were collected. The CDR3 length is 12 residues. Germline V lookup: CDR1 MNHEY, CDR2 SMNVEV (reference sequence). Between the trimmed V and J ends, which lost 5 bases and 10 bases, there was a span of 9 bases. There are a few counts of this clonotype. Its antigen is currently unknown. Whole-study results and caveats: SARS-CoV-2-reactive clonotype medians increased from about 20 to 38, not significantly.

The V gene is TRBV27, the J gene TRBJ1-6; D is perhaps TRBD1 (5 bases). The specimen was CD4+ T cells from blood, cultured in vitro. The receptor's source is a human donor in good health. The CDR3 loop reads CASSGRVSPLHF. CDR3 bases: TGTGCCAGCAGTGGCAGGGTCTCACCCCTCCACTTT.